These 5 T cell receptor beta chains share one sample of origin, sequenced in a study of metastatic and nonmetastatic thyroid tumors. Patients had received no treatment of any kind before thyroid surgery. TCRdb re-clonotyped the PCR reads through MiXCR. The repertoire holds some 12,000 clones, with 9% to 15% as singletons. The specimen sequenced was blood. Every receptor here comes from a female donor with papillary thyroid cancer or a benign thyroid nodule (not recorded which). Some clones in this sample may be carry-over from other donors' samples.

Ten or more counts support this clone. The chain has TRBV5-1 and TRBJ2-1; tentative D call: TRBD1 (5 bases). The CDR3 has 15 amino acids. CDR1 and CDR2 from the germline V gene are SGHRS and YFSETQ. V was clipped by 4 bases and J by 1 base, with 12 bases between them. The CDR3: CASSLQGVSYNEQFF. CDR3 nucleotides: TGCGCCAGCAGCCTTCAAGGGGTTTCCTACAATGAGCAGTTCTTC.

This clone is medium-sized (0.01 to 0.1%) in the sample. The V gene is TRBV6-2 or TRBV6-3, the J gene TRBJ2-5; 14 bases map to TRBD2. The CDR3 is 16 residues long. The V and J ends lost 2 bases and 3 bases, in that order; junction bases with no gene match: 2. Germline CDR1 and CDR2: MNHEY and SVGEGT. Here the CDR3 DNA reads TGTGCCAGCAGTTACGGGGGACTAGCGGGAGAAGAGACCCAGTACTTC. It is translated as CASSYGGLAGEETQYF.

This clone is categorized as medium-sized. V is TRBV10-2 and J is TRBJ1-6, with 9 nucleotides matching TRBD1. V was clipped by 4 bases and J by 9 bases; unmatched bases: 13. From germline, CDR1 is WSHSY and CDR2 SAAADI. The CDR3 is 17 amino acids. The CDR3: CASSGARGQGGLSPLHF. In nucleotides, the CDR3 is TGCGCCAGCAGTGGAGCTCGGGGACAGGGAGGGCTTTCACCCCTCCACTTT.

This clone was seen repeatedly, ten times or more. The chain is built from TRBV11-2 and TRBJ2-3; 10 bases are shared with TRBD2. After removal of 0 bases from V and 5 bases from J, the junction contained 5 bases not matched to a gene. CDR1 SGHAT and CDR2 FQNNGV come from the germline V gene. The CDR3 totals 16 residues. The CDR3 region has the DNA TGTGCCAGCAGCTTAGATTGGACTAGCGGATTAGATACGCAGTATTTT. This translates into CASSLDWTSGLDTQYF.

This clone came up many times. This chain connects TRBV19 to TRBJ1-1; TRBD1 agrees at 8 bases. Trimming at V came to 6 bases and at J to 5 bases, leaving 8 bases not matched to a gene. The germline V gene has CDR1 LNHDA and CDR2 SQIVND (reference sequence). The CDR3 runs to 14 residues. The CDR3 DNA is TGTGCCAGTAGCAAAGACAGGGGTGTGACTGAAGCTTTCTTT. Encoded protein: CASSKDRGVTEAFF.